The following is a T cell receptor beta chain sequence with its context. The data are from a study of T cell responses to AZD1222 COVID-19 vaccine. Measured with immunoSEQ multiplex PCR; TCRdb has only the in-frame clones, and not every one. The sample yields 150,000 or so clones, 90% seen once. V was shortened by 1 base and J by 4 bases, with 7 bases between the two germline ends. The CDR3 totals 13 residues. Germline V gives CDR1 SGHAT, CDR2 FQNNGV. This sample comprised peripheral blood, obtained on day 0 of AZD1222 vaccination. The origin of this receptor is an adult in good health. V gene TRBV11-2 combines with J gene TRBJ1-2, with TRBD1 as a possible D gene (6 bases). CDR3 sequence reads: CASSLVGAYGYTF. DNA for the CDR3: TGTGCCAGCAGCTTAGTGGGGGCCTATGGCTACACCTTC.